Given below is one T cell receptor (beta chain) in context. This sample stems from a study of T cell changes during pregnancy in multiple sclerosis. TCRdb's copy holds only in-frame clones and misses some; the assay was immunoSEQ multiplex PCR. The repertoire consists of around 58,000 clones, with around 90% occurring once and the leading ten covering 0.8% to 1%. The CDR3 contains 15 residues. Looked up from germline, CDR1 is ENHRY and CDR2 is SYGVKD. V lost 4 bases to trimming and J lost 3 bases; unmatched junction nucleotides: 7. The receptor's source is a female donor with multiple sclerosis, enrolled in a pregnancy study. V and J are TRBV10-3 and TRBJ2-7; TRBD1 agrees at 9 bases. The sample consisted of peripheral blood, taken before pregnancy. The CDR3 DNA reads as TGTGCCATCAGTGCTTCAGGGACAGGGTTCTACGAGCAGTACTTC. Its translation: CAISASGTGFYEQYF.